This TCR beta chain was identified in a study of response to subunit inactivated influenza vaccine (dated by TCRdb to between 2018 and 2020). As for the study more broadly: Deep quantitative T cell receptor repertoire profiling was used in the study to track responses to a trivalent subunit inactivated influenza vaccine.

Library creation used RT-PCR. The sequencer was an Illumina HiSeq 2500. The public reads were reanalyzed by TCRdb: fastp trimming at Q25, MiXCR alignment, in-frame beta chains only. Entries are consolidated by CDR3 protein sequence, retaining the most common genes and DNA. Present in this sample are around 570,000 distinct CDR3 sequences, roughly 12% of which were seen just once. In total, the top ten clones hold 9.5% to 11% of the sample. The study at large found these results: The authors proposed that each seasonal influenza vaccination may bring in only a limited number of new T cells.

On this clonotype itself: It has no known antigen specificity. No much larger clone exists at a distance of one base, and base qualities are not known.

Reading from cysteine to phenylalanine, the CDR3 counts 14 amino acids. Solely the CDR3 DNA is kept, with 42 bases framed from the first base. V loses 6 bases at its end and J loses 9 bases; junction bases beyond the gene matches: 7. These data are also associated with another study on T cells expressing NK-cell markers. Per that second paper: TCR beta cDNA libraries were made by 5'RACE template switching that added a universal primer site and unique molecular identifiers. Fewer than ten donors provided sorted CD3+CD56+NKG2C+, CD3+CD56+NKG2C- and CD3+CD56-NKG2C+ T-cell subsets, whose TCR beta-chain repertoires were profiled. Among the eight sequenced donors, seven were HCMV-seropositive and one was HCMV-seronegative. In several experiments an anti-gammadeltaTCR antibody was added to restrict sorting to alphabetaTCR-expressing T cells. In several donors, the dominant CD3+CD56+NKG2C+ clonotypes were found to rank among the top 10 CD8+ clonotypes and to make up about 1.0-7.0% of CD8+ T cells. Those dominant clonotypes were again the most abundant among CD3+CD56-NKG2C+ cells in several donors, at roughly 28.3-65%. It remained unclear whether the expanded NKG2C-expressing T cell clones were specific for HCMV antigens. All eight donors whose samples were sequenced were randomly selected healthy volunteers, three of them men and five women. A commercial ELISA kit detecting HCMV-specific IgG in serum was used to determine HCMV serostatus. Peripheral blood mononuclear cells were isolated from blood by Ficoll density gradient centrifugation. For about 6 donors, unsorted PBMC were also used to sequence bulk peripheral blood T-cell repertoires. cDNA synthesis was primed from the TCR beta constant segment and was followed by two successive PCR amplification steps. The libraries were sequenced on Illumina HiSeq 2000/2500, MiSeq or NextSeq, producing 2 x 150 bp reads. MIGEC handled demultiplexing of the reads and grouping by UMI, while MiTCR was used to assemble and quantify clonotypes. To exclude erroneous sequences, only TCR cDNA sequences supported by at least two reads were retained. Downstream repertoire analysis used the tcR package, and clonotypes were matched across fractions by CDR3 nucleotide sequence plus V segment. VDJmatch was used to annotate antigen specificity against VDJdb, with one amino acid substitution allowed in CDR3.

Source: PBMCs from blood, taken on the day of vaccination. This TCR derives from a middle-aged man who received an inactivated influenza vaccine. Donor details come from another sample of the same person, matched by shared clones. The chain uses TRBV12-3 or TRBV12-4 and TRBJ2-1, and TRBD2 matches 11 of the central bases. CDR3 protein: CASSPGTSGSEQFF. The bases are TGTGCCAGCAGCCCAGGGACTAGCGGTAGTGAGCAGTTCTTC.